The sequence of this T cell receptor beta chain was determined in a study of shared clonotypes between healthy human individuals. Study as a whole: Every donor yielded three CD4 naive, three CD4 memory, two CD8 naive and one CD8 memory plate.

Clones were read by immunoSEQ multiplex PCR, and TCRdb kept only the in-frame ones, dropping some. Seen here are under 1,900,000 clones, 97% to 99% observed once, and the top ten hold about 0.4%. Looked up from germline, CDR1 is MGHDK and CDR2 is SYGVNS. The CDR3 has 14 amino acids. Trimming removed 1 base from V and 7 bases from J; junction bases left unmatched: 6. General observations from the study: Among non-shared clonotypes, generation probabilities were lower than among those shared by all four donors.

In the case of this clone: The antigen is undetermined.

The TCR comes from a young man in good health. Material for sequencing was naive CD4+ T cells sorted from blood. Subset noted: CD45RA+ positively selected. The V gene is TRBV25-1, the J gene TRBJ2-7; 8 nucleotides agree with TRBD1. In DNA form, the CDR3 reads TGTGCCAGCAGTGAATCTGGGGACAGGAGGGAGCAGTACTTC. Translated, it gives CASSESGDRREQYF.